What follows are 23 T cell receptor beta chains derived from one specimen sequenced in a study of cytomegalovirus exposure and HLA in healthy donors. PCR primers comprised 60 Vbeta and 13 Jbeta primers. TCRdb's copy holds only in-frame clones and misses some; the assay was immunoSEQ multiplex PCR. Counted here are some 150,000 clones, 79% occurring once; the ten biggest clones make up roughly 6.3%. What was sequenced was PBMCs. These receptors all come from a woman aged 40 to 50 in good health and CMV-seropositive.

V is TRBV5-4 and J is TRBJ2-7, with D possibly TRBD1 on 7 matching bases. From germline, CDR1 is SGHNT and CDR2 YYREEE (reference sequence). This CDR3 is built from 15 residues. With 0 bases removed from V and 1 base from J, the gap between germline ends came to 11 bases. DNA of the CDR3: TGTGCCAGCAGCTTGGAAGCAGGGGGGTCCTACGAGCAGTACTTC. Amino acids: CASSLEAGGSYEQYF.

This chain uses TRBV2 with TRBJ1-2, with 11 bases identical to TRBD1. The V segment lost 6 bases and the J segment 5 bases; nucleotides outside the gene matches: 5. This CDR3 contains 14 residues. Per the germline V gene, CDR1 is SNHLY and CDR2 is FYNNEI. As DNA, the CDR3 is TGTGCCAGCAGGCGGGGACAGGGGGAGTATGGCTACACCTTC. Protein: CASRRGQGEYGYTF.

The chain recombines TRBV6-1 with TRBJ1-2; D possibly corresponds to TRBD1 (5 bases). The CDR3 has 14 residues. The germline gives CDR1 MNHNS, CDR2 SASEGT. V was shortened by 5 bases and J by 4 bases, with 14 bases between the two germline ends. This CDR3 is CASSNGGLGYGYTF. CDR3 nucleotide sequence: TGTGCCAGCAGTAACGGGGGTCTCGGCTATGGCTACACCTTC.

This clone has just one count. The chain recombines TRBV19 with TRBJ1-4, with D maybe TRBD1 (6 bases). The V gene's germline CDR1 is LNHDA and CDR2 SQIVND (reference sequence). This CDR3 has 13 amino acids. V lost 5 bases to trimming and J lost 7 bases, with 11 bases between them. The CDR3 bases are TGTGCCAGTAGTTACAGGGAATTTGAAAAACTGTTTTTT. It translates to CASSYREFEKLFF.

In this sample, this clone turned up a few times. In DNA form, the CDR3 reads TGCGCCAGCAGCCAAGGTTCACAGGGGGCAGCCAAAAACATTCAGTACTTC. It specifies CASSQGSQGAAKNIQYF. The rearrangement joins TRBV4-1 to TRBJ2-4; 9 positions agree with TRBD1. V was pared by 1 base and J by 0 bases, with 4 bases of the junction left unmatched. The germline CDR1 and CDR2 sequences are MGHRA and YSYEKL. There are 17 residues in the CDR3.

The V call is TRBV30, the J call TRBJ1-5; 9 positions agree with TRBD1. V dropped 5 bases and J dropped 4; count of bases not matched to a gene: 6. Per the germline V gene, CDR1 is GTSNPN and CDR2 is SVGIG (reference sequence). This CDR3 contains 14 residues. This CDR3 reads CAWGPGTGNQPQHF. CDR3 sequence (DNA): TGTGCCTGGGGACCCGGGACAGGGAATCAGCCCCAGCATTTT.

The chain combines TRBV2 with TRBJ1-2, with TRBD1 matching 10 bases. Germline CDR1 is SNHLY and CDR2 is FYNNEI. The CDR3 runs to 15 residues. V was pared by 5 bases and J by 4 bases, with 7 bases of the junction left unmatched. The CDR3 here is CASSSSGTGAYGYTF. DNA of the CDR3: TGTGCCAGCAGTTCCTCCGGGACAGGGGCCTATGGCTACACCTTC. Based on the CDR3 plus reference TRBV2 and TRBJ1-2, the full variable domain is EPEVTQTPSHQVTQMGQEVILRCVPISNHLYFYWYRQILGQKVEFLVSFYNNEISEKSEIFDDQFSVERPDGSNFTLKIRSTKLEDSAMYFCASSSSGTGAYGYTFGSGTRLTVV.

V usage is TRBV5-1 and J usage is TRBJ1-5; TRBD1 is a possible D gene (6 bases). Trimming cost V 0 bases and J 5 bases, with 9 bases left between them. There are 14 residues in the CDR3. CDR1 is SGHRS, CDR2 YFSETQ, per germline. The chain's CDR3 is CASSLEGGDQPQHF. Written as DNA, the CDR3 is TGCGCCAGCAGCTTGGAAGGGGGGGATCAGCCCCAGCATTTT.

This rearrangement joins TRBV7-9 to TRBJ2-1; 16 bases match TRBD2. Germline V gene data show CDR1 as SEHNR and CDR2 as FQNEAQ (reference sequence). The trim removed 4 bases at V and 5 bases at J, leaving 5 bases unmatched. CDR3 length: 17 residues. The CDR3 here is CASSSTGLAGGHNEQFF. The CDR3, as DNA: TGTGCCAGCAGCTCGACGGGACTAGCGGGGGGGCACAATGAGCAGTTCTTC.

The CDR3 reads CSVPSRSVNNEQFF. The CDR3 DNA sequence: TGCAGCGTGCCCTCGCGCTCTGTCAACAATGAGCAGTTCTTC. The chain recombines TRBV29-1 with TRBJ2-1, with D uncertain. The CDR3 is made up of 14 amino acids. Germline CDR1 SQVTM, CDR2 ANQGSEA. V lost 6 bases to trimming and J lost 5 bases, with 17 bases between them.

This chain uses TRBV11-2 with TRBJ2-1, with 8 bases that match TRBD2. Germline CDR1 is SGHAT and CDR2 is FQNNGV. With V trimmed by 1 base and J by 4 bases, 12 bases remained unmatched. The CDR3 has 18 amino acids. CDR3 in amino acids: CASSLVMAGGPSYNEQFF. For the CDR3, the DNA is TGTGCCAGCAGCTTAGTTATGGCGGGGGGCCCCTCGTACAATGAGCAGTTCTTC.

The chain has TRBV6-1 and TRBJ1-1, with 10 bases matching TRBD1. The CDR3 loop spans 18 amino acids. The germline CDR1 and CDR2 sequences are MNHNS and SASEGT. The V and J ends lost 4 bases and 0 bases, in that order; junction bases with no gene match: 11. The CDR3 loop reads CASSVRTPGQGLNTEAFF. The CDR3 DNA reads as TGTGCCAGCAGTGTGAGGACACCGGGACAGGGGCTGAACACTGAAGCTTTCTTT.

The rearrangement links TRBV28 to TRBJ2-5; the match to TRBD1 covers 8 bases. The DNA end is a closer match to TRBJ2-7, so the J assignment may be wrong. The CDR3 is 14 amino acids. Germline lookup yields CDR1 MDHEN and CDR2 SYDVKM. DNA of the CDR3: TGTGCCAGCAGTCCCCCCGGGACAGGCTACGAGCAGTACTTC. Its protein is CASSPPGTGYEQYF.

This chain connects TRBV21-1 to TRBJ1-1; the D call TRBD1 from the table was never checked on the DNA. TRBV21-1 is tagged as a pseudogene. CDR3 size: 16 residues. CDR3 coding DNA: TGTGCCAGCAGCAAAGTACGAGGCAGGGCCGACACTGAAGCTTTCTTT. Translated, it gives CASSKVRGRADTEAFF.

In this sample, this clone turned up once. The chain couples TRBV6-6 to TRBJ1-2; 8 bases line up with TRBD1. Looked up from germline, CDR1 is MNHNY and CDR2 is SVGAGI (reference sequence). V shed 6 bases and J 8 bases; nucleotides not matched to a gene: 2. The CDR3 consists of 11 residues. CDR3 in DNA: TGTGCCAGCAGAGACAGGGGCGGCTACACCTTC. Translation: CASRDRGGYTF.

The rearrangement joins TRBV14 to TRBJ1-2, with D hard to call. The CDR3 has 12 residues. Germline V gene lookup returns CDR1 SGHDN and CDR2 FVKESK. V was shortened by 0 bases and J by 4 bases, with 3 bases between the two germline ends. CDR3 protein: CASSQESYGYTF. DNA for the CDR3: TGTGCCAGCAGCCAAGAGAGCTATGGCTACACCTTC.

This sequence joins TRBV11-2 and TRBJ2-1; the match to TRBD2 covers 8 bases. After removal of 5 bases from V and 4 bases from J, the junction contained 4 bases not matched to a gene. CDR1 is SGHAT, CDR2 FQNNGV, per germline. The CDR3 loop spans 14 amino acids. The CDR3 here is CASSGTRGYNEQFF. The CDR3 DNA reads as TGTGCCAGCAGCGGGACTAGGGGGTACAATGAGCAGTTCTTC.

The chain has TRBV29-1 and TRBJ2-1; 8 bases agree with TRBD2. The J segment lost 0 bases and the V segment lost 6 bases, leaving 4 bases of the junction unmatched. Germline V gene sequence: CDR1 SQVTM, CDR2 ANQGSEA. This CDR3 contains 14 residues. The chain's CDR3 is CSVASGRSYNEQFF. In nucleotides, the CDR3 is TGCAGCGTCGCTAGCGGGCGCTCCTACAATGAGCAGTTCTTC.

This chain uses TRBV11-2 with TRBJ2-1, with 8 bases lining up with TRBD2. This CDR3 contains 17 residues. The V and J ends lost 1 base and 6 bases, in that order; junction bases with no gene match: 11. Per germline, CDR1 SGHAT and CDR2 FQNNGV. The CDR3 spells CASSLGAGTRAINEQFF. The CDR3 DNA sequence: TGTGCCAGCAGCTTAGGGGCCGGGACTAGGGCTATCAATGAGCAGTTCTTC.

This clone was detected a few times. V and J are TRBV2 and TRBJ2-7; weak D call: TRBD1 (6 bases). The length of the CDR3 is 13 residues. The germline V gene encodes CDR1 SNHLY and CDR2 FYNNEI. Trimming left V 8 bases short and J 2 bases short, with 13 bases between. The CDR3 reads CASGTGTTYEQYF. CDR3 in DNA: TGTGCCAGCGGTACCGGGACAACCTACGAGCAGTACTTC.

This clone appeared a few times. V gene TRBV5-1 combines with J gene TRBJ1-1, with 10 bases identical to TRBD1. Germline V gene lookup returns CDR1 SGHRS and CDR2 YFSETQ. This CDR3 is 14 amino acids long. V was clipped by 4 bases and J by 5 bases; unmatched bases: 5. The CDR3 region has the DNA TGCGCCAGCAGCGGCGGGACAGGGGAGACTGAAGCTTTCTTT. It specifies CASSGGTGETEAFF.

This clone was found a few times. V gene TRBV5-1 combines with J gene TRBJ2-5, with D tentatively TRBD2 (5 bases). The J call may be incorrect, as the DNA end agrees better with TRBJ2-7. The CDR3 is 15 residues long. Germline V gives CDR1 SGHRS, CDR2 YFSETQ. CDR3 DNA: TGCGCCAGCAGTCCGATGGACCAGCGGTCCAACGAGCAGTACTTC. The encoded protein is CASSPMDQRSNEQYF.

The V and J genes are TRBV28 and TRBJ1-2; TRBD1 is a possible D gene (5 bases). Germline CDR1 and CDR2: MDHEN and SYDVKM. Trimming shortened V by 5 bases and J by 5 bases, and 9 bases separated the two germline ends. The CDR3 is made up of 12 amino acids. The CDR3 nucleotides are TGTGCCAGCAGTCAGGGCGAGTATGGCTACACCTTC. Translating gives CASSQGEYGYTF.